This is a list of T cell receptor beta chains from one sample in a study of Graves' ophthalmopathy and Graves' hyperthyroidism. TCRdb recomputed calls from the multiplex PCR reads with MiXCR, one row per CDR3 protein. The table records a few hundred thousand distinct CDR3 sequences, 15% of them present only once. Material: peripheral blood. Receptors were obtained from a woman between 18 and 29 years old with stable Graves' hyperthyroidism. The CDR3 runs from the conserved cysteine through the conserved F or W. The order of the fields is J gene, V gene, clone size, D gene, CDR3 DNA, CDR3 protein. D genes are given only for firm matches. Rows give clone size only sometimes, using once, few, many, or a class for an expanded clone.

TRBJ1-5	TRBV18	many	.	TGTGCCAGTAGTCCGCTTGGTGGTCAGCCCCAGCATTTT	CASSPLGGQPQHF
TRBJ2-7	TRBV20-1	many	.	TGCAGTGCTCTCAAGGGAGGGCAGTACTTC	CSALKGGQYF
TRBJ2-7	TRBV6-1	.	.	TGTGCCAGCTGGGCAGGTTCCTACGAGCAGTACTTC	CASWAGSYEQYF
TRBJ2-7	TRBV14	many	.	TGTGCCAGCAGCCAAGATACGTACGAGCAGTACTTC	CASSQDTYEQYF
TRBJ1-1	TRBV6-1	.	TRBD1	TGTGCCAGCAGCCCGACAGGGGGCCCGAACACTGAAGCTTTCTTT	CASSPTGGPNTEAFF
TRBJ2-7	TRBV7-8	.	TRBD2	TGTGCCAGCAGCTTAGGGGGACTAGACCCCTACGAGCAGTACTTC	CASSLGGLDPYEQYF
TRBJ1-5	TRBV4-3	many	.	TGCGCCAGCAGCCAACAGGGTTTGAGCAATCAGCCCCAGCATTTT	CASSQQGLSNQPQHF
TRBJ2-7	TRBV18	.	.	TGTGCCAGCTCACCCGGATCCAACAACGAGCAGTACTTC	CASSPGSNNEQYF
TRBJ1-5	TRBV10-3	many	.	TGTGCCATCAGTGACTACAATCAGCCCCAGCATTTT	CAISDYNQPQHF
TRBJ2-7	TRBV6-2/TRBV6-3	many	.	TGTGCCAGCACCTCGGGACATACGACCCCTACCGAGCAGTACTTC	CASTSGHTTPTEQYF
TRBJ2-4	TRBV19	.	.	TGTGCCAGTAGTATTGGGGCCGGGCTGCGAACTGACATTCAGTACTTC	CASSIGAGLRTDIQYF
TRBJ1-2	TRBV6-1	.	.	TGTGCCAGCAGTCGGGACAATAACTATGGCTACACCTTC	CASSRDNNYGYTF
TRBJ1-2	TRBV7-2	many	.	TGTGCCAGCAGCTTTGACGGGACGGCTAACTATGGCTACACCTTC	CASSFDGTANYGYTF
TRBJ2-2	TRBV24-1	many	TRBD1	TGTGCCACCAGTGACCCGGACAGGACCGGGGAGCTGTTTTTT	CATSDPDRTGELFF
TRBJ1-3	TRBV12-3/TRBV12-4	many	TRBD1	TGTGCCAGCAGTTTCGGGACAGGGACAGTGAACACCATATATTTT	CASSFGTGTVNTIYF
TRBJ2-6	TRBV12-3/TRBV12-4	.	.	TGTGCCAGCAGATCCTCATACAGGTCTGGGGCCAACGTCCTGACTTTC	CASRSSYRSGANVLTF
TRBJ1-1	TRBV5-1	few	.	TGCGCCAGCAGGGGACTCACTGAAGCTTTCTTT	CASRGLTEAFF
TRBJ1-1	TRBV6-1	many	.	TGTGCCAGCAGTAAGGGACCCGAGAACACTGAAGCTTTCTTT	CASSKGPENTEAFF
TRBJ2-5	TRBV6-1	.	TRBD1	TGTGCCAGCAGACAGGGGGTTAGGGAGACCCAGTACTTC	CASRQGVRETQYF
TRBJ2-7	TRBV5-1	many	.	TGCGCCAGCAGCTTTGTGGGGAAGGAGCAGTACTTC	CASSFVGKEQYF
TRBJ1-6	TRBV11-1	many	.	TGTGCCAGCAGCGACCCAGATTCACCCCTCCACTTT	CASSDPDSPLHF
TRBJ1-1	TRBV20-1	.	.	TGCAGTGCTATGGGCCCCCCCGGCACTGAAGCTTTCTTT	CSAMGPPGTEAFF
TRBJ1-1	TRBV12-3/TRBV12-4	few	.	TGTGCCAGCAGTTTTGGAAGCCCTTTTGGGAGGACTGAAGCTTTCTTT	CASSFGSPFGRTEAFF